The next 7 T cell receptor beta chains were all read from a single sample in a study of early T cells in non-severe SARS-CoV-2 infection. TCRdb passed the 5' RACE reads through MiXCR, listing each CDR3 protein once. Found here are about 110,000 distinct CDR3 sequences, roughly an eighth of them singletons; the top ten hold 3% to 4.5%. Sequencing used whole blood, obtained at baseline. Receptors were obtained from an adult who was a healthcare worker with PCR-confirmed SARS-CoV-2 infection or an uninfected control (not recorded which).

This clonotype showed up just a few times. This chain joins TRBV12-5 and TRBJ2-5, with TRBD2 matching over 13 bases. Germline V gene data show CDR1 as LGHNT and CDR2 as FRNRAP. V trimming: 4 bases; J trimming: 8 bases; junction bases outside the gene matches: 7. The CDR3 is made up of 15 amino acids. CDR3 in amino acids: CASGSGTSGIVTQYF. The CDR3 DNA sequence: TGTGCTAGTGGTTCAGGGACTAGCGGGATCGTCACCCAGTACTTC.

In its sample, this clonotype was seen many times. V is TRBV18 and J is TRBJ1-4; maybe TRBD1 (5 bases). In germline, CDR1 is KGHSH, CDR2 LQKENI. The germline V and J ends were trimmed by 0 bases and 8 bases, with 10 bases remaining between them. This CDR3 is 14 amino acids long. This CDR3 reads CASSPPGEEEKLFF. The CDR3 DNA follows: TGTGCCAGCTCACCACCGGGGGAAGAAGAAAAACTGTTTTTT.

The CDR3: CASSYESETSGTEAFF. The CDR3 DNA follows: TGTGCCAGCAGTTACGAGTCAGAAACTTCGGGGACTGAAGCTTTCTTT. The chain employs TRBV6-5 and TRBJ1-1; D is unresolved. CDR3 length: 16 residues. Trimming pared 2 bases from V and 5 bases from J, leaving 18 bases between. Germline V lookup: CDR1 MNHEY, CDR2 SVGAGI.

The CDR3 bases are TGTGCCAGCAGTGGGGGTGCCTACGAGCAGTACTTC. This translates into CASSGGAYEQYF. V usage is TRBV3-1 and J usage is TRBJ2-7; D possibly uses TRBD1 or TRBD2 (5 bases each). Germline CDR1 is LGHDT and CDR2 is YNNKEL (reference sequence). The CDR3 totals 12 residues. The V end lost 6 bases, the J end lost 2 bases, and 8 bases lay between the germline ends.

This clonotype has a handful of counts. The V and J genes are TRBV12-5 and TRBJ1-1; D is uncertain. This CDR3 is 13 amino acids long. In germline, CDR1 is LGHNT, CDR2 FRNRAP. As DNA, the CDR3 is TGTGCAAGTCGGGCGCCGCGGGTCACTGAAGCTTTCTTT. Translation: CASRAPRVTEAFF.

The CDR3 DNA sequence: TGTGCCAGCAGTCCACTAGCGGGGGGGCGGGAGACCCAGTACTTC. This gives the protein CASSPLAGGRETQYF. The chain combines TRBV6-5 with TRBJ2-5, with 13 bases aligning to TRBD2. The CDR3 consists of 15 residues. Unmatched junction bases numbered 5, after V lost 5 bases and J lost 5 bases. CDR1 is MNHEY and CDR2 is SVGAGI in the germline V gene.

The CDR3 here is CASSLGGYQPQHF. CDR3 in DNA: TGTGCCAGCAGCTTGGGGGGGTATCAGCCCCAGCATTTT. This rearrangement joins TRBV7-9 to TRBJ1-5; possible D gene TRBD1, 5 bases. V was clipped by 3 bases and J by 5 bases, with 8 bases between them. Germline CDR1 and CDR2: SEHNR and FQNEAQ (reference sequence). The CDR3 runs 13 residues.